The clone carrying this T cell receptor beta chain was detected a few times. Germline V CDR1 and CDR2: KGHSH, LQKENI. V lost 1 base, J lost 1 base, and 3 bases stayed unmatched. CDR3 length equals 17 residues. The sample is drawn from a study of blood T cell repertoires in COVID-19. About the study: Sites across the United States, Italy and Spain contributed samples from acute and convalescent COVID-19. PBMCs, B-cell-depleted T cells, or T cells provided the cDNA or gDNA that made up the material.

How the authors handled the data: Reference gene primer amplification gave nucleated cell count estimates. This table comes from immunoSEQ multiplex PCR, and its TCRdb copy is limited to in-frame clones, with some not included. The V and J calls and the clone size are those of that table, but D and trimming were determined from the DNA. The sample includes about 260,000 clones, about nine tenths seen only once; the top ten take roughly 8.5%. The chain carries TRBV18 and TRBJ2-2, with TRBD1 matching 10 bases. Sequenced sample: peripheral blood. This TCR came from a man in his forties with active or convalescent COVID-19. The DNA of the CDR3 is TGTGCCAGCTCACCACTGGGACAGGGGCGGAACACCGGGGAGCTGTTTTTT. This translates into CASSPLGQGRNTGELFF.